Listed below are T cell receptor beta chains from one sample, sequenced in a study of blood T cell repertoires in COVID-19. Some clones are missing from TCRdb's copy, which holds only in-frame ones; the method was immunoSEQ multiplex PCR. The sample has hundreds of thousands of clones, approximately 86% seen once. The sequencing input was peripheral blood. The source of these receptors is a man between 18 and 35 years old with active or convalescent COVID-19. The CDR3 runs from the conserved cysteine through the conserved F or W. A D gene is named only where the DNA matches it firmly. Size is omitted from some rows. Given values are once, few, many or a class for expanded clones.

DNA,CDR3,size,D,V,J
TGTGCCAGCAGCTTAGGCCAGGGGAAGTTCTTC,CASSLGQGKFF,-,-,TRBV11-2,TRBJ2-1
TGTGCCAGCAGCTTCGGACTAGCCCAAGAGACCCAGTACTTC,CASSFGLAQETQYF,-,TRBD2,TRBV7-2,TRBJ2-5
TGTGCCAGCAGCTCCCTCCGACAGGGATCCTCTGGAAACACCATATATTTT,CASSSLRQGSSGNTIYF,-,TRBD1,TRBV5-4,TRBJ1-3
TGCAGCGTTGCCCCGGGCCCGTGGAGGCTCTTT,CSVAPGPWRLF,-,-,TRBV29-1,TRBJ1-1
TGTGCCAGCAGTGATGCCAGGGCTGGAAACACCATATATTTT,CASSDARAGNTIYF,-,-,TRBV25-1,TRBJ1-3
TGCGCCAGCAAGGGGACAGGGTCGAATTCACCCCTCCACTTT,CASKGTGSNSPLHF,-,TRBD1,TRBV10-1,TRBJ1-6
TGTGCCACCAGTGACAGTTTTAGCAATCAGCCCCAGCATTTT,CATSDSFSNQPQHF,-,-,TRBV24-1,TRBJ1-5
TGTGCCAGCAGCTTGGCCGTGTCAGGGGTTCATACGGGAGAGCAGTACTTC,CASSLAVSGVHTGEQYF,-,-,TRBV5-6,TRBJ2-7
TGTGCCAGCAGCGTTGGACTAGCGGACACCGGGGAGCTGTTTTTT,CASSVGLADTGELFF,-,TRBD2,TRBV9,TRBJ2-2
TGTGCCAGCAGCTTATTCGTGGTCGGAGATCAAGAGACCCAGTACTTC,CASSLFVVGDQETQYF,-,-,TRBV11-2,TRBJ2-5
TGTGCCAGCAGCCAATCGGAGTTCGGGAGGAACACTGAAGCTTTCTTT,CASSQSEFGRNTEAFF,-,-,TRBV3-1/TRBV3-2,TRBJ1-1
TGTGCCAGCAGTGAAGTGACAGGAGCCTATGGCTACACCTTC,CASSEVTGAYGYTF,-,-,TRBV2,TRBJ1-2
TGTGCCAGCAGCTCATCGGCAGGGCAGCCCCAGCATTTT,CASSSSAGQPQHF,-,-,TRBV7-6,TRBJ1-5
TGTGCCAGCAGTTACGGGACAGAGGAGCCTGAAGCTTTCTTT,CASSYGTEEPEAFF,once,TRBD1,TRBV6-2/TRBV6-3,TRBJ1-1
TGCGCCAGCAGCCCTAAAGACAGGGCTTCAGGGGGCTACACCTTC,CASSPKDRASGGYTF,-,TRBD1,TRBV4-3,TRBJ1-2
TGTGCCAGCAGTCGGACAGCGGACGGGGATTCACCCCTCCACTTT,CASSRTADGDSPLHF,-,-,TRBV6-4,TRBJ1-6
TGTGCCAGCTCACCAGAGCGGGCCTACAATGAGCAGTTCTTC,CASSPERAYNEQFF,-,-,TRBV18,TRBJ2-1
TGTGCCAGTAGTGCACGGACTAATGAAAAACTGTTTTTT,CASSARTNEKLFF,-,-,TRBV19,TRBJ1-4
TGCGCCAGCAGCTTCATAGTTGGGGGGAACAATGAGCAGTTCTTC,CASSFIVGGNNEQFF,-,-,TRBV4-1,TRBJ2-1
TGTGCCACCAGCAGAGATCGACAGGCGGATGGCTACACCTTC,CATSRDRQADGYTF,-,-,TRBV15,TRBJ1-2
TGTGCCAGCAGCCGCGTAACTAGCGGATCTACAGATACGCAGTATTTT,CASSRVTSGSTDTQYF,-,TRBD2,TRBV11-2,TRBJ2-3
TGTGCCAGCAGTGCCCCCCCCAGCGGGGAGACCCAGTACTTC,CASSAPPSGETQYF,-,-,TRBV2,TRBJ2-5
TGTGCCATTAGCGAAGGTCGGGAGGGCTACACCTTC,CAISEGREGYTF,-,-,TRBV10-3,TRBJ1-2
TGTGCCAGCAGTTTATACCCTAGCGGGGGCAATGAGCAGTTCTTC,CASSLYPSGGNEQFF,-,TRBD2,TRBV27,TRBJ2-1
TGTGCCAGCAGTCCACCGGGACAGGGGGGTTACGAGCAGTACTTC,CASSPPGQGGYEQYF,-,TRBD1,TRBV7-9,TRBJ2-7
TGTGCTACCGACGGGGGAGGCGGGGAGCTGTTTTTT,CATDGGGGELFF,-,-,TRBV12-5,TRBJ2-2
TGTGCCAGCAGCCAAGTCCTGTACGGGAGGGCGACTGAAGCTTTCTTT,CASSQVLYGRATEAFF,-,-,TRBV3-1/TRBV3-2,TRBJ1-1
TGTGCCAGCAGCCCAACAGAGAACTATGGCTACACCTTC,CASSPTENYGYTF,-,-,TRBV12-3/TRBV12-4,TRBJ1-2
TGTGCCAGCAGTTCTATCCGGGACAGACCGAATCAGCCCCAGCATTTT,CASSSIRDRPNQPQHF,-,TRBD1,TRBV6-2/TRBV6-3,TRBJ1-5
TGTGCCAGCTCAAAAATATGGGACATAGGCTACGAGCAGTACTTC,CASSKIWDIGYEQYF,-,-,TRBV18,TRBJ2-7
TGTGCCAGCAGTGATCCACGTCGACAGGTTGAACATTTT,CASSDPRRQVEHF,-,-,TRBV12-3/TRBV12-4,TRBJ1-5
TGTGCCAGACCGGGACAGGGGGCGTGTAATGGAAGTAGGGTCGGGGAGCTGTTTTTT,CARPGQGACNGSRVGELFF,-,TRBD1,TRBV5-3,TRBJ2-2
TGTGCCAGCAGTTTAAGCGGGACGCAGCCCCAGCATTTT,CASSLSGTQPQHF,-,-,TRBV12-3/TRBV12-4,TRBJ1-5
TGTGCCAGTAGTGCCCGACTTTTGAACACTGAAGCTTTCTTT,CASSARLLNTEAFF,-,-,TRBV19,TRBJ1-1
TGCGCCAGCAGCCCAACCCCCGACAGGGGGCTTAATGAAAAACTGTTTTTT,CASSPTPDRGLNEKLFF,-,TRBD1,TRBV5-1,TRBJ1-4
TGTGCCAGCAGCGTAGTAGAAGGGGTGACCTATGGCTACACCTTC,CASSVVEGVTYGYTF,-,-,TRBV9,TRBJ1-2
TGTGCCAGTAGTCCCGGACAGGGGGCGAGCACTGAAGCTTTCTTT,CASSPGQGASTEAFF,-,TRBD1,TRBV19,TRBJ1-1
TGTGCCAGTAGCACCATAGGACAACGTTCCTCTGGAAACACCATATATTTT,CASSTIGQRSSGNTIYF,-,-,TRBV19,TRBJ1-3
TGTGCCAGCAATACGGGCTCGGAGGTTCAGCCCCAGCATTTT,CASNTGSEVQPQHF,few,-,TRBV6-5,TRBJ1-5
TGTGCCAGCAGTGTCGGACTAGCCAATGAGCAGTTCTTC,CASSVGLANEQFF,-,TRBD2,TRBV25-1,TRBJ2-1
TGTGCTAGTGGCCCGGACCGCGGGAGGATTCAGCCCCAGCATTTT,CASGPDRGRIQPQHF,-,-,TRBV12-5,TRBJ1-5
TGTGCCAGCAGCTTTGGCGGGCTTACGTACAATGAGCAGTTCTTC,CASSFGGLTYNEQFF,-,-,TRBV11-3,TRBJ2-1
TGTGCCAGCAGGCGGCAACAGGGTACCCTCGACGAGCAGTACTTC,CASRRQQGTLDEQYF,-,-,TRBV27,TRBJ2-7
TGTGCCAGCCTGGGTGGGCATCGGTCCAACTATGGCTACACCTTC,CASLGGHRSNYGYTF,-,-,TRBV6-5,TRBJ1-2
TGTGCCAGCAGCCCTACAGGGGGAACCTCTGGAAACACCATATATTTT,CASSPTGGTSGNTIYF,-,TRBD1,TRBV5-4,TRBJ1-3
TGTGCCAGCAGCCAAGATCGGTTTAAGGGGTTGCAGAACACCGGGGAGCTGTTTTTT,CASSQDRFKGLQNTGELFF,-,-,TRBV14,TRBJ2-2
TGTGCCAGCAGCCTTCCGGGACAAACTTATAATTCACCCCTCCACTTT,CASSLPGQTYNSPLHF,once,-,TRBV5-8,TRBJ1-6
TGTGCCAGCCGGACAGGGTACAATGAGCAGTTCTTC,CASRTGYNEQFF,-,TRBD1,TRBV27,TRBJ2-1
TGTGCCAGCAGCGGGCGGGACAGCCGAAATTCACCCCTCCACTTT,CASSGRDSRNSPLHF,-,TRBD1,TRBV11-2,TRBJ1-6
TGTGCCAGCAGTGCCCGACAGGGGGCAGATGAGACCCAGTACTTC,CASSARQGADETQYF,-,TRBD1,TRBV11-2,TRBJ2-5
TGTGCCAGCAGCGACGGTTCCTCCACAGATACGCAGTATTTT,CASSDGSSTDTQYF,-,-,TRBV9,TRBJ2-3
TGTGCCAGCAAGGGGGCAGGGGAGAGGGCGAGGCCTGAAGCTTTCTTT,CASKGAGERARPEAFF,-,TRBD1,TRBV6-6,TRBJ1-1
TGTGCCAGCAGCGCCCTGTCCGGTAACTCGGATGAGCAGTTCTTC,CASSALSGNSDEQFF,-,-,TRBV9,TRBJ2-1
TGTGCCAGAAGCTTGCGACAGGGCCCTGTTCCGAAGGGTCCCACCGTCTCTGGAAACACCATATATTTT,CARSLRQGPVPKGPTVSGNTIYF,-,TRBD1,TRBV5-3,TRBJ1-3
TGTGCCAGCAGCGGACAGGTCCTGATCGACGAGCAGTACTTC,CASSGQVLIDEQYF,-,TRBD1,TRBV6-2/TRBV6-3,TRBJ2-7